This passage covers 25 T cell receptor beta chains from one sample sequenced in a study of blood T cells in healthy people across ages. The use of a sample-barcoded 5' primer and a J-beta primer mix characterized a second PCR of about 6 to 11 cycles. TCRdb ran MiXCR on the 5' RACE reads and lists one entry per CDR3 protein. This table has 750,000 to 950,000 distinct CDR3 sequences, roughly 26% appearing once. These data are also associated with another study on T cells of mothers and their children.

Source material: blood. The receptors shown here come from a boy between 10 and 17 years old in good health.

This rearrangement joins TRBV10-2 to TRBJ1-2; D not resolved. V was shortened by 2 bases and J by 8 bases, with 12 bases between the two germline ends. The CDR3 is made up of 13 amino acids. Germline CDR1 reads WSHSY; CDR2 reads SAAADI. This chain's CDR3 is CASSELTVGGYTF. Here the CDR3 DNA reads TGCGCCAGCAGTGAGCTTACGGTGGGAGGCTACACCTTC.

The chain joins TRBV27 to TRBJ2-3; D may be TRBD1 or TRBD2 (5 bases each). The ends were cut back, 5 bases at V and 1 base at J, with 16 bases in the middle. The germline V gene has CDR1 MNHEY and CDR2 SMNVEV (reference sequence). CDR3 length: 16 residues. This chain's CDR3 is CASSALLVGGTDTQYF. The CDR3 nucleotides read TGTGCCAGCAGTGCGCTACTAGTAGGGGGCACAGATACGCAGTATTTT.

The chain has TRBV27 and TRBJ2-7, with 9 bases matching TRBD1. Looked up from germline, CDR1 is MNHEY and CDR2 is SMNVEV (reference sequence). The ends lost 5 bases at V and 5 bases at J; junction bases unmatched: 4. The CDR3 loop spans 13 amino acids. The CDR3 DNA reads TGTGCCAGCAGTCAAGGGACAGGGAACGAGCAGTACTTC. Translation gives CASSQGTGNEQYF.

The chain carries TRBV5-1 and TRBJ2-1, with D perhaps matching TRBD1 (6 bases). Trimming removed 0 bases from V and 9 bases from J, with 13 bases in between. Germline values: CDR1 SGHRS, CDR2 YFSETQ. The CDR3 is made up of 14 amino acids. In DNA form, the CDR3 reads TGCGCCAGCAGCTTGGGACAGGTAGAGATTGAGCAGTTCTTC. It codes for CASSLGQVEIEQFF.

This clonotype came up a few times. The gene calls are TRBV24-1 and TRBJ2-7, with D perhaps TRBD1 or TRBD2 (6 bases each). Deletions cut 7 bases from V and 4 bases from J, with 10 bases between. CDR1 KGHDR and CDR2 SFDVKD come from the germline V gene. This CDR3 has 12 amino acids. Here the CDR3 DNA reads TGTGCCACCAGCCAGGGGACTTACGAGCAGTACTTC. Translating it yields CATSQGTYEQYF.

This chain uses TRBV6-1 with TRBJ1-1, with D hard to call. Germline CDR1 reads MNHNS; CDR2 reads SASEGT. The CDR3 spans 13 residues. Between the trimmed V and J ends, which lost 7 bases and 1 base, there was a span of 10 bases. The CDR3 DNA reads TGTGCCAGCATCGACGGTTGGAACACTGAAGCTTTCTTT. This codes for CASIDGWNTEAFF.

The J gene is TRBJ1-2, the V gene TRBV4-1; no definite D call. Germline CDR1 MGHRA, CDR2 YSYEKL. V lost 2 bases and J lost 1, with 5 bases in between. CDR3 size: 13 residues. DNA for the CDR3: TGCGCCAGCAGCCAACATAGTAACTATGGCTACACCTTC. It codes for CASSQHSNYGYTF.

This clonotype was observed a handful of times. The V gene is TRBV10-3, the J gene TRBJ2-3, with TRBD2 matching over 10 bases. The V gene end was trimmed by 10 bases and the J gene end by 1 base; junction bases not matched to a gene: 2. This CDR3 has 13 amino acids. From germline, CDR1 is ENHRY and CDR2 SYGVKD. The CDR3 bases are TGTGCCACCCTAGCGGGGGGCACAGATACGCAGTATTTT. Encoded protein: CATLAGGTDTQYF.

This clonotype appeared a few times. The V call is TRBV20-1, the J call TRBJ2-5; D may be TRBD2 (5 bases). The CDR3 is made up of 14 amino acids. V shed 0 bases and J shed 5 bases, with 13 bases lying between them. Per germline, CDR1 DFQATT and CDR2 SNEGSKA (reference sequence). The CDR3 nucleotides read TGCAGTGCTAGAGATAGTAGCGATTGGGAGACCCAGTACTTC. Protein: CSARDSSDWETQYF.

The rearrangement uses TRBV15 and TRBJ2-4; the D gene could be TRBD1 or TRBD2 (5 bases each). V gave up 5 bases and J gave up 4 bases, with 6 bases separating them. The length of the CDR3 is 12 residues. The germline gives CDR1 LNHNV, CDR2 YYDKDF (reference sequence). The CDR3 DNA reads TGTGCCACCAGCTGGGGGAAAAACATTCAGTACTTC. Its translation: CATSWGKNIQYF.

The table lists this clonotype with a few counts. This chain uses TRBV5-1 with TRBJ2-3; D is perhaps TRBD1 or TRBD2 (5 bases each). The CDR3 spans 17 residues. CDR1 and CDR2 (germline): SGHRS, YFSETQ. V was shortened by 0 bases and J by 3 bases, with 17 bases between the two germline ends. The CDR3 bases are TGCGCCAGCAGCTTGGAGCGAGGGGTCGTATCGACAGATACGCAGTATTTT. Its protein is CASSLERGVVSTDTQYF.

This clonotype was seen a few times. CDR3 loop: CASSVEGHPQRETQYF. The CDR3 coding sequence is TGTGCCAGCAGCGTAGAGGGACACCCTCAGAGAGAGACCCAGTACTTC. The chain employs TRBV9 and TRBJ2-5; TRBD1 is a possible D gene (6 bases). From germline, CDR1 is SGDLS and CDR2 YYNGEE. This CDR3 region has 16 residues. With 0 bases removed from V and 4 bases from J, the gap between germline ends came to 16 bases.

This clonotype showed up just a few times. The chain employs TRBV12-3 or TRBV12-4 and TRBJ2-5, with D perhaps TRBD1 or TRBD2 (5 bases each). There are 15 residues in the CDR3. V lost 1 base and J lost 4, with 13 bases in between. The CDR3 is CASSLGGTAAETQYF. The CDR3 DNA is TGTGCCAGCAGTTTAGGGGGCACAGCGGCAGAGACCCAGTACTTC.

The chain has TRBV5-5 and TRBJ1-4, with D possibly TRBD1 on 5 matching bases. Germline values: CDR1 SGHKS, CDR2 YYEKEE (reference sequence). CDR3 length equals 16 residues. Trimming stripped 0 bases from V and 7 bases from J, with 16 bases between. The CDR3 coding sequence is TGTGCCAGCAGCTTGGCCCTCAGGGAATCTAGTGAAAAACTGTTTTTT. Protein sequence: CASSLALRESSEKLFF.

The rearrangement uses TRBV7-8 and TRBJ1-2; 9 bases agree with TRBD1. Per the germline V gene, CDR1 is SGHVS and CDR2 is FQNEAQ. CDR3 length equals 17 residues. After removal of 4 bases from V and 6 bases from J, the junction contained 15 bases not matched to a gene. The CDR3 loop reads CASSSRFLRQGVDGYTF. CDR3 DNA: TGTGCCAGCAGCTCTCGTTTCTTACGACAGGGGGTCGATGGCTACACCTTC.

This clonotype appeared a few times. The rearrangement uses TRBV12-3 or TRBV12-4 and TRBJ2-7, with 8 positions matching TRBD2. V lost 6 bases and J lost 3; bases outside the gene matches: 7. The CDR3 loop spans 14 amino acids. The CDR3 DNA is TGTGCCAGCAGAGCCGGTAGCGGGGACTACGAGCAGTACTTC. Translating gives CASRAGSGDYEQYF.

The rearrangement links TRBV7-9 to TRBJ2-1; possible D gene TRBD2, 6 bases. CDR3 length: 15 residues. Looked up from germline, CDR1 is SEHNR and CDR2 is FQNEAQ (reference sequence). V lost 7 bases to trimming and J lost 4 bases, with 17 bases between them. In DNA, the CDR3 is TGTGCCAGCAACAACCGGGACTGGGATTACAATGAGCAGTTCTTC. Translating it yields CASNNRDWDYNEQFF.

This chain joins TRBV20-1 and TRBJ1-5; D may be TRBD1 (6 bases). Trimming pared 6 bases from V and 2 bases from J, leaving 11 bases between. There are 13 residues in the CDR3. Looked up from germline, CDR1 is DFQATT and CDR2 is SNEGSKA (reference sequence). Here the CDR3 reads CSAMKGGNQPQHF. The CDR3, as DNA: TGCAGTGCCATGAAGGGGGGCAATCAGCCCCAGCATTTT.

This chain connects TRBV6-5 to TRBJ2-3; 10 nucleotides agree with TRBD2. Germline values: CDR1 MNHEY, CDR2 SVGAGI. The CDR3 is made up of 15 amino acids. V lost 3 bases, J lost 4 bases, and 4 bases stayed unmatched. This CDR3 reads CASSYSGGRADTQYF. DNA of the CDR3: TGTGCCAGCAGTTATAGCGGGGGGCGTGCAGATACGCAGTATTTT.

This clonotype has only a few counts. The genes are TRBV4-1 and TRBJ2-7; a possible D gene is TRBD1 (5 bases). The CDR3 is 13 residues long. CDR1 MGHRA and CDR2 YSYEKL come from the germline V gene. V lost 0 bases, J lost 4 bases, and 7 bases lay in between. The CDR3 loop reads CASSQEQGYEQYF. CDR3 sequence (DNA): TGCGCCAGCAGCCAAGAGCAGGGTTACGAGCAGTACTTC.

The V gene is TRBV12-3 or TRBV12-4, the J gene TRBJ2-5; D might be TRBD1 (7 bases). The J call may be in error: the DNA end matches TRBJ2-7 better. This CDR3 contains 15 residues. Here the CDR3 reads CASNNAGGTDLEQYF. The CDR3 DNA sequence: TGTGCCAGCAATAACGCTGGGGGGACAGACCTCGAGCAGTACTTC.

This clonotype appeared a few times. This chain's CDR3 is CASSPRTGEDYEQYF. The CDR3 DNA sequence: TGCGCCAGCAGCCCACGGACAGGGGAGGACTACGAGCAGTACTTC. V and J are TRBV5-1 and TRBJ2-7; 9 bases map to TRBD1. The J segment lost 3 bases and the V segment lost 4 bases, leaving 8 bases of the junction unmatched. Germline CDR1 and CDR2: SGHRS and YFSETQ. CDR3 size: 15 residues. Full variable domain (remainder filled in from reference TRBV5-1 and TRBJ2-7): KAGVTQTPRYLIKTRGQQVTLSCSPISGHRSVSWYQQTPGQGLQFLFEYFSETQRNKGNFPGRFSGRQFSNSRSEMNVSTLELGDSALYLCASSPRTGEDYEQYFGPGTRLTVT.

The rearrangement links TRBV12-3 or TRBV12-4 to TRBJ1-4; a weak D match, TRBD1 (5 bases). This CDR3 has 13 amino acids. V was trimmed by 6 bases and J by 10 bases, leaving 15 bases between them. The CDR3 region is CASSPSGEGKLFF. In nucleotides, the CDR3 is TGTGCCAGCAGCCCGTCGGGGGAAGGAAAACTGTTTTTT.

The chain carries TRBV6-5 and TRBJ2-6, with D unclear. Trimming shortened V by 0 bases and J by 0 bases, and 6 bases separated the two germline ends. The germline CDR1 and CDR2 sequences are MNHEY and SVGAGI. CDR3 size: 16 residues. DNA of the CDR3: TGTGCCAGCAGTTACTCGACTCACTCTGGGGCCAACGTCCTGACTTTC. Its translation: CASSYSTHSGANVLTF.

CDR3: CASSQEEEAGAEETQYF. Here the CDR3 DNA reads TGCGCCAGCAGCCAAGAAGAAGAAGCGGGGGCCGAGGAGACCCAGTACTTC. The chain has TRBV4-1 and TRBJ2-5; the match to TRBD2 covers 8 bases. Germline lookup yields CDR1 MGHRA and CDR2 YSYEKL. With 0 bases clipped from V and 5 bases from J, the junction kept 11 bases outside the gene matches. This CDR3 spans 17 amino acids.